The 12 T cell receptor beta chains below were found in one sample sequenced in a study of T-cell memory formation after mild COVID-19. MiXCR, run by TCRdb on the 5' RACE reads, gives a single entry per CDR3 protein. The sample includes about 290,000 distinct CDR3 sequences, less than 20% seen only once; the top ten take 22%. The sample comprised PBMCs or a T cell subset sorted from them (not recorded which). These receptors were collected from a man aged 18 to 29 who had mild COVID-19 (a few samples of this study predate the infection). Cell type and time point are not known.

The rearrangement joins TRBV2 to TRBJ2-1; the match to TRBD2 covers 11 bases. V was clipped by 7 bases and J by 5 bases; unmatched bases: 7. The germline gives CDR1 SNHLY, CDR2 FYNNEI. The CDR3 extends over 15 amino acids. The CDR3 is CASNYPSGGNNEQFF. The CDR3, as DNA: TGTGCCAGCAACTACCCTAGCGGGGGGAACAATGAGCAGTTCTTC.

This clonotype was counted a few times. The V call is TRBV3-1, the J call TRBJ2-4; D may be TRBD2 (5 bases). Deletions cut 1 base from V and 10 bases from J, with 8 bases between. The CDR3 extends over 12 amino acids. Germline values: CDR1 LGHDT, CDR2 YNNKEL (reference sequence). The CDR3 loop reads CASSQGPGIQYF. The CDR3 nucleotides read TGTGCCAGCAGCCAAGGCCCGGGGATTCAGTACTTC.

Notes on this clonotype: The DNA is omitted, as the CDR3 cannot be located on it reliably, and the CDR3 follows TCRdb's listing. The rearrangement links TRBV20-1 to TRBJ2-2. The length of the CDR3 is 13 amino acids, counting both ends. Germline values: CDR1 DFQATT, CDR2 SNEGSKA (reference sequence). CDR3 region: CSAASRDRGAVFF.

The V call is TRBV20-1, the J call TRBJ1-2; D is possibly TRBD1 (6 bases). Trimming took 0 bases from V and 0 from J, leaving 17 bases between them. Germline loops: CDR1 DFQATT, CDR2 SNEGSKA (reference sequence). CDR3 length: 17 amino acids. DNA of the CDR3: TGCAGTGCTAGAGATCACAGGGAAGCTAGGGCTAACTATGGCTACACCTTC. It is translated as CSARDHREARANYGYTF.

The V call is TRBV5-1, the J call TRBJ2-5; tentatively, D is TRBD1 (5 bases). CDR3 length equals 16 residues. Germline V gives CDR1 SGHRS, CDR2 YFSETQ. V lost 0 bases and J 5 bases, leaving 17 bases between the germline ends. The CDR3 region is CASSLGSRVQGETQYF. CDR3 nucleotides: TGCGCCAGCAGCTTGGGGTCCAGGGTTCAAGGCGAGACCCAGTACTTC.

The gene calls are TRBV20-1 and TRBJ1-2, with D perhaps matching TRBD1 (6 bases). The CDR3 consists of 13 residues. From germline, CDR1 is DFQATT and CDR2 SNEGSKA (reference sequence). Trimming took off 4 bases at V and 8 bases at J, with 17 bases between the two ends. As DNA, the CDR3 is TGCAGTGCTATAAACAGGGCTCCGGGAGGCTACACCTTC. It specifies CSAINRAPGGYTF.

This clonotype was seen just once. V usage is TRBV4-1 and J usage is TRBJ2-2; no firm D call. CDR3 length: 18 residues. Trimming stripped 2 bases from V and 6 bases from J, with 22 bases between. Germline CDR1 is MGHRA and CDR2 is YSYEKL. As DNA, the CDR3 is TGCGCCAGCAGCCAACGCCCGCCGCCCTCCGAGTTCGCCGGGGAGCTGTTTTTT. Translating gives CASSQRPPPSEFAGELFF.

Only a few counts were recorded for this clonotype. This chain links TRBV11-2 with TRBJ1-1; 9 bases map to TRBD1. After removal of 3 bases from V and 11 bases from J, the junction contained 4 bases not matched to a gene. Germline V lookup: CDR1 SGHAT, CDR2 FQNNGV. The CDR3 consists of 12 residues. The CDR3 loop is CASSFRTGDAFF. In nucleotides, the CDR3 is TGTGCCAGCAGCTTCCGGACAGGGGATGCTTTCTTT.

The V call is TRBV5-4, the J call TRBJ2-3, with D perhaps TRBD1 (6 bases). Germline V gives CDR1 SGHNT, CDR2 YYREEE (reference sequence). The CDR3 loop spans 15 amino acids. V was cut by 5 bases and J by 0 bases, with 13 bases left in between. The CDR3 region is CASRRTEYSTDTQYF. Here the CDR3 DNA reads TGTGCCAGCAGGCGGACAGAATATAGCACAGATACGCAGTATTTT.

J is TRBJ2-3 and V is TRBV12-3 or TRBV12-4; TRBD2 agrees at 9 bases. With 6 bases clipped from V and 2 bases from J, the junction kept 9 bases outside the gene matches. The CDR3 has 16 residues. DNA of the CDR3: TGTGCCAGCAGCCCCGGGACTAGCCTGGACACAGATACGCAGTATTTT. Translation: CASSPGTSLDTDTQYF.

This clonotype has just a few counts. The chain carries TRBV9 and TRBJ1-3; TRBD1 might be the D (6 bases). The CDR3 contains 18 residues. Germline assignment: CDR1 SGDLS and CDR2 YYNGEE. The germline V and J ends were trimmed by 3 bases and 0 bases, with 19 bases remaining between them. This CDR3 is CASSALGRGPSSGNTIYF. CDR3 nucleotides: TGTGCCAGCAGCGCGTTGGGCAGGGGACCGAGCTCTGGAAACACCATATATTTT.

In this sample, this clonotype turned up a few times. This chain uses TRBV7-8 with TRBJ2-1, with D maybe TRBD1 (5 bases). Trimming shortened V by 5 bases and J by 0 bases, and 14 bases separated the two germline ends. In germline, CDR1 is SGHVS, CDR2 FQNEAQ. This CDR3 spans 16 amino acids. Here the CDR3 reads CASSPAAGYSYNEQFF. The CDR3 bases are TGTGCCAGCAGCCCCGCGGCAGGGTACTCCTACAATGAGCAGTTCTTC.